This TCR beta chain was captured in a study of shared clonotypes between healthy human individuals. Points on this clone: Other DNA sequences in this specimen translate into the identical CDR3.

With 6 bases removed from V and 4 bases from J, the gap between germline ends came to 10 bases. This CDR3 is 13 amino acids long. Germline CDR1 is MNHEY and CDR2 is SVGAGI. Assay used: immunoSEQ multiplex PCR; TCRdb lists only in-frame clones, some missing. The sample contains approximately 1,500,000 clones, over 95% of which appear only once. This sequence joins TRBV6-5 and TRBJ2-1; no clear D gene. The specimen was naive CD4+ T cells sorted from blood. Subset noted: CD45RA+ positively selected. The sequence came from a man aged 25-40 years in good health. DNA of the CDR3: TGTGCCAGCAGCCCCGACCCGTACAATGAGCAGTTCTTC. This translates into CASSPDPYNEQFF.